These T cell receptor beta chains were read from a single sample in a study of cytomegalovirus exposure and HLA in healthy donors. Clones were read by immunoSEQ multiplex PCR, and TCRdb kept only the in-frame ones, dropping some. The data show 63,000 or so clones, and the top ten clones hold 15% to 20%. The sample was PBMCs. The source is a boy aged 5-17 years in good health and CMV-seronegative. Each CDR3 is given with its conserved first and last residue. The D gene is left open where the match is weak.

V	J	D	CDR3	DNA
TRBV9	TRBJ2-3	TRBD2	CASTVGAGGTDTQYF	TGTGCCAGCACCGTAGGGGCCGGGGGGACAGATACGCAGTATTTT
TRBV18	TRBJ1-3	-	CASSQSQGFGNTIYF	TGTGCCAGCTCACAATCTCAGGGTTTCGGAAACACCATATATTTT
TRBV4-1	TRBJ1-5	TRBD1	CASSQGWDRDQPQHF	TGCGCCAGCAGCCAAGGATGGGACAGGGATCAGCCCCAGCATTTT
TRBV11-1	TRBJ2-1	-	CASSADGAKEQFF	TGTGCCAGCAGCGCCGATGGAGCGAAGGAGCAGTTCTTC
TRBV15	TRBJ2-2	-	CATSRDVGHINTGELFF	TGTGCCACCAGCAGGGACGTTGGACACATAAACACCGGGGAGCTGTTTTTT
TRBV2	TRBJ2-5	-	CASSRGRQETQYF	TGTGCCAGCAGCAGGGGTCGTCAAGAGACCCAGTACTTC
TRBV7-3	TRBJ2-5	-	CASSSTSMETQYF	TGTGCCAGCAGTTCCACTAGTATGGAGACCCAGTACTTC
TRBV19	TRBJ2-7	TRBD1	CASSRPGQGAREQYF	TGTGCCAGTAGTCGACCGGGACAGGGGGCTCGGGAGCAGTACTTC
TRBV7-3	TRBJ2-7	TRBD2	CASSPLRTSATYEQYF	TGTGCCAGCAGCCCCCTGCGGACTAGCGCGACCTACGAGCAGTACTTC
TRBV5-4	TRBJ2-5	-	CASSPIMTMETQYF	TGTGCCAGCAGCCCTATTATGACTATGGAGACCCAGTACTTC
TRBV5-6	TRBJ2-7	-	CASSLGSGEQYF	TGTGCCAGCAGCTTGGGGTCGGGCGAGCAGTACTTC
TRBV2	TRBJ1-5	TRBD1	CASSPQGASNQPQHF	TGTGCCAGCAGTCCACAGGGGGCGAGCAATCAGCCCCAGCATTTT
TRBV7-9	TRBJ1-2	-	CASSLAAPNGYTF	TGTGCCAGCAGCTTAGCGGCACCGAATGGCTACACCTTC
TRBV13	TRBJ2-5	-	CASSSGGRGPLETQYF	TGTGCCAGCAGCTCGGGGGGCAGGGGGCCTCTAGAGACCCAGTACTTC
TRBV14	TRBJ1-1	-	CASSRPNTEAFF	TGTGCCAGCAGCCGGCCCAACACTGAAGCTTTCTTT
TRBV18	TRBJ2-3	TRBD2	CASEPRGTVTDTQYF	TGTGCCAGCGAGCCGCGGGGGACTGTTACAGATACGCAGTATTTT
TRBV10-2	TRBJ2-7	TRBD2	CASSEVLAGAGQYF	TGCGCCAGCAGTGAGGTCCTAGCGGGAGCAGGGCAGTACTTC
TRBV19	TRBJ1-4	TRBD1	CASLSGQSPFGEKLFF	TGTGCCAGTCTCTCGGGACAGTCACCCTTTGGGGAAAAACTGTTTTTT
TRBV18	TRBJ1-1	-	CASSPSEGNTEAFF	TGTGCCAGCTCACCAAGCGAGGGGAACACTGAAGCTTTCTTT
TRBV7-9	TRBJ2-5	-	CASSGGTSSQETQYF	TGTGCCAGCAGCGGAGGCACTAGCAGCCAAGAGACCCAGTACTTC
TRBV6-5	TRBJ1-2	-	CASSPRRESYYGYTF	TGTGCCAGCAGCCCACGTCGAGAGTCTTACTATGGCTACACCTTC
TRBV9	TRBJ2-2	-	CASSAASTGTGELFF	TGTGCCAGCAGCGCAGCCTCTACAGGGACCGGGGAGCTGTTTTTT
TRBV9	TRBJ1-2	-	CASSANFYGYTF	TGTGCCAGCAGCGCCAACTTTTATGGCTACACCTTC
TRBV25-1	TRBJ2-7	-	CASSESIGAGNYEQYF	TGTGCCAGCAGTGAATCCATCGGGGCGGGGAACTACGAGCAGTACTTC
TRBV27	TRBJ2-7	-	CASSLNGQRYEQYF	TGTGCCAGCAGTTTAAACGGACAGCGCTACGAGCAGTACTTC
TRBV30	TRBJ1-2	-	CAESTRDSGRYTF	TGTGCCGAGTCGACCCGGGACTCCGGACGCTACACCTTC
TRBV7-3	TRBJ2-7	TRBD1	CASSPYQGAYEQYF	TGTGCCAGCAGCCCGTATCAGGGGGCCTACGAGCAGTACTTC
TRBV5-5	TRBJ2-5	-	CASSPGQSETQYF	TGTGCCAGCAGTCCTGGACAGTCCGAGACCCAGTACTTC
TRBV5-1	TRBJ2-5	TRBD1	CASSLAAQGAETQYF	TGCGCCAGCAGCTTGGCCGCACAGGGGGCCGAGACCCAGTACTTC
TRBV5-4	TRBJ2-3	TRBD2	CASSRTSGGIADTQYF	TGTGCCAGCAGCAGGACTAGCGGGGGAATCGCAGATACGCAGTATTTT
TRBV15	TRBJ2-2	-	CATSSNQTETGELFF	TGTGCCACCAGCAGCAATCAAACAGAGACCGGGGAGCTGTTTTTT
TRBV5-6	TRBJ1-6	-	CASSLLFGDSNSPLHF	TGTGCCAGCAGCTTGTTGTTCGGGGACTCCAATTCACCCCTCCACTTT
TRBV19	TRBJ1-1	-	CASSSSRRGTEAFF	TGTGCCAGTAGTTCCTCGAGGAGGGGTACTGAAGCTTTCTTT
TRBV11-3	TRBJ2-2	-	CASSLHDSTGELFF	TGTGCCAGCAGCTTACATGACAGCACCGGGGAGCTGTTTTTT
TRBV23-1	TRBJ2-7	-	CASSPEHKQYF	TGCGCCAGCAGTCCAGAACACAAGCAGTACTTC
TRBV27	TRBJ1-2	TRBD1	CASTGTGLSNYGYTF	TGTGCCAGCACCGGGACAGGGCTATCTAACTATGGCTACACCTTC
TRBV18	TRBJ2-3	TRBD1	CASSPGTGPDTQYF	TGTGCCAGCTCACCCGGGACAGGGCCAGATACGCAGTATTTT
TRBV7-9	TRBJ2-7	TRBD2	CAITGGAYEQYF	TGTGCCATCACGGGGGGAGCCTACGAGCAGTACTTC
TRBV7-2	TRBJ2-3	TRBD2	CASRPRAGSSTDTQYF	TGTGCCAGCAGACCAAGAGCGGGGTCTAGCACAGATACGCAGTATTTT
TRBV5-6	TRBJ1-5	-	CASSLRDYSNQPQHF	TGTGCCAGCAGCTTGCGGGATTATAGCAATCAGCCCCAGCATTTT
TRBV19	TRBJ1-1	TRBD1	CASSTGPGQINTEAFF	TGTGCCAGTAGTACTGGTCCGGGACAGATAAACACTGAAGCTTTCTTT
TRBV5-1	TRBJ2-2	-	CASSLARDRNTGELFF	TGCGCCAGCAGCTTGGCGCGGGACCGGAACACCGGGGAGCTGTTTTTT
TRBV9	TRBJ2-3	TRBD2	CASSVARRGGTDTQYF	TGTGCCAGCAGCGTAGCTAGGAGGGGAGGGACAGATACGCAGTATTTT
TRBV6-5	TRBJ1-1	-	CASSYRTVQSNTEAFF	TGTGCCAGCAGTTACCGGACAGTCCAGTCGAACACTGAAGCTTTCTTT
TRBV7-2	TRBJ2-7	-	CASSPAQGGATYYEQYF	TGTGCCAGCAGCCCCGCCCAGGGCGGAGCGACCTACTACGAGCAGTACTTC
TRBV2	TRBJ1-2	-	CASSESGVFNGYTF	TGTGCCAGCAGTGAGTCAGGGGTATTCAATGGCTACACCTTC
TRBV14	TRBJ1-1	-	CASSQVRGLNTEAFF	TGTGCCAGCAGCCAAGTTCGAGGGTTGAACACTGAAGCTTTCTTT
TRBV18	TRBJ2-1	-	CASSPAREQFF	TGTGCCAGCTCACCAGCCAGGGAGCAGTTCTTC
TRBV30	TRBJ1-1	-	CAWSAGTFNAWLAFF	TGTGCCTGGAGTGCCGGGACATTTAATGCTTGGTTGGCTTTCTTT
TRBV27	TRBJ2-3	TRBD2	CASSFPRTSGADTQYF	TGTGCCAGCAGTTTTCCGCGGACTAGCGGGGCAGATACGCAGTATTTT
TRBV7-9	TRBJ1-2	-	CASSLEGQGGYGYTF	TGTGCCAGCAGCTTAGAGGGGCAGGGCGGCTATGGCTACACCTTC